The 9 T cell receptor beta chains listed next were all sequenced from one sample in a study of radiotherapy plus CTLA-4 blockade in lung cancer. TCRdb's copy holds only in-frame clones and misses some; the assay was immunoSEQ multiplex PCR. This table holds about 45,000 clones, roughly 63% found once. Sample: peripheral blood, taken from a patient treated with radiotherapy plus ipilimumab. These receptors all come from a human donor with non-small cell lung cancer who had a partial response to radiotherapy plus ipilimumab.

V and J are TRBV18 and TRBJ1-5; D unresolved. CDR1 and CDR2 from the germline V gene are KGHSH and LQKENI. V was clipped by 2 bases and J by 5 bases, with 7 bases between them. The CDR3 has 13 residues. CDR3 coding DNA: TGTGCCAGCTCACCAGAGCGGGATCAGCCCCAGCATTTT. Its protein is CASSPERDQPQHF. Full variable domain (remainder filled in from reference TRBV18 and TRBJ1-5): NAGVMQNPRHLVRRRGQEARLRCSPMKGHSHVYWYRQLPEEGLKFMVYLQKENIIDESGMPKERFSAEFPKEGPSILRIQQVVRGDSAAYFCASSPERDQPQHFGDGTRLSIL.

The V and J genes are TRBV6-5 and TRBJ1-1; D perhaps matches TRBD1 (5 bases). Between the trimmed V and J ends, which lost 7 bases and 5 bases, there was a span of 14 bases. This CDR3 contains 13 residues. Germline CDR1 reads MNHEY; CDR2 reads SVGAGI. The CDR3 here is CASIGAGRTEAFF. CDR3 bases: TGTGCCAGCATAGGGGCAGGGAGGACTGAAGCTTTCTTT.

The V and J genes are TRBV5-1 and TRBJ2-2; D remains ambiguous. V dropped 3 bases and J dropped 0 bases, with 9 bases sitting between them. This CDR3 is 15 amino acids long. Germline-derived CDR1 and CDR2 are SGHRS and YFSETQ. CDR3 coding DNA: TGCGCCAGCAGCTCTAAAATCTCGAACACCGGGGAGCTGTTTTTT. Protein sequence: CASSSKISNTGELFF.

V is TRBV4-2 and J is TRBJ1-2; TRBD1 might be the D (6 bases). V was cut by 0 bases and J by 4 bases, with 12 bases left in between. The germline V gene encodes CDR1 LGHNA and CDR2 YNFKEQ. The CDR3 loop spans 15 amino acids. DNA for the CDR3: TGTGCCAGCAGCCAAGACACCCAGGGGACCTATGGCTACACCTTC. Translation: CASSQDTQGTYGYTF.

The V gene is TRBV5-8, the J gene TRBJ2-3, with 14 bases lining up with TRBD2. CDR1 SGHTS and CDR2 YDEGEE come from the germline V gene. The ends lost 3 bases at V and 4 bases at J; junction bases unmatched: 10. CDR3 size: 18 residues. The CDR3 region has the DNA TGTGCCAGCAGCTATGGCGCGGCGGGACTAGCGGGAGCAGATACGCAGTATTTT. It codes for CASSYGAAGLAGADTQYF.

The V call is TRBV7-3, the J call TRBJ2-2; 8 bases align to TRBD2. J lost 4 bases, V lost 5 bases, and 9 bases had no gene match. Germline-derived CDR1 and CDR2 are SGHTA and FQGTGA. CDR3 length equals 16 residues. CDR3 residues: CASSQPGLGPTGELFF. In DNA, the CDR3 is TGTGCCAGCAGCCAGCCGGGACTAGGTCCCACCGGGGAGCTGTTTTTT. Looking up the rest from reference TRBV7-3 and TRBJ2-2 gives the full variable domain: GAGVSQTPSNKVTEKGKYVELRCDPISGHTALYWYRQSLGQGPEFLIYFQGTGAADDSGLPNDRFFAVRPEGSVSTLKIQRTERGDSAVYLCASSQPGLGPTGELFFGEGSRLTVL.

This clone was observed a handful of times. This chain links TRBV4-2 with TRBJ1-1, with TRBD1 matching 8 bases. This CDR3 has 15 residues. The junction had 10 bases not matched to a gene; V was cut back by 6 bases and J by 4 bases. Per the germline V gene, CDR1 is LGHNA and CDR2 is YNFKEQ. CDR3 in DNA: TGTGCCAGCAGGCTCGACAGGGGAATAGTCACTGAAGCTTTCTTT. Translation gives CASRLDRGIVTEAFF.

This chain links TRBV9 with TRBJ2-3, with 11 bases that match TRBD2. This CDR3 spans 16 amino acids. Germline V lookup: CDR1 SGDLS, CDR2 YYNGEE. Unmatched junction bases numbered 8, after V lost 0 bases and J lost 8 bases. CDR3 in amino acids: CASSVAPSGRMITQYF. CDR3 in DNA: TGTGCCAGCAGCGTAGCCCCTAGCGGGAGGATGATTACGCAGTATTTT.

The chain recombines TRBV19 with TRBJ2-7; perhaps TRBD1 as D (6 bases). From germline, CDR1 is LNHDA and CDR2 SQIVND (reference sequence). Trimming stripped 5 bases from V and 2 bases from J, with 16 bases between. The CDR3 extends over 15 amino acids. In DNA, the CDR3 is TGTGCCAGTAGTCCCAGGACAGACTTACCCTACGAGCAGTACTTC. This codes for CASSPRTDLPYEQYF.